The rows below give T cell receptor beta chains drawn from one sample of a study of T cells in Graves' hyperthyroidism and ophthalmopathy. TCRdb re-called the multiplex PCR reads with MiXCR, one entry per CDR3 protein. The sample has 250,000 or so distinct CDR3 sequences, about 15% seen once. The sequenced sample was blood. These receptors came from a woman between 50 and 59 years old with Graves' hyperthyroidism that later progressed to Graves' ophthalmopathy. The CDR3 runs from the conserved cysteine through the conserved F or W. A D gene is named only where the DNA matches it firmly. Size is stated for part of the rows, as once, few or many counts, or as a class when the clone is expanded.

TRBD1,TRBJ2-1,-,TRBV6-1,TGTGCCAGCAGTGAAAGGCCGGGACAGGGTAGCAATGAGCAGTTCTTC,CASSERPGQGSNEQFF
-,TRBJ1-3,-,TRBV6-2/TRBV6-3,TGTGCCAGCAGATTTGGACAACGCTCTGGAAACACCATATATTTT,CASRFGQRSGNTIYF
TRBD1,TRBJ1-5,-,TRBV27,TGTGCCAGCAGTCCACAGGGGGCTTTAAATCAGCCCCAGCATTTT,CASSPQGALNQPQHF
-,TRBJ1-1,-,TRBV25-1,TGTGCCGCTATAGGGCAGATGAACACTGAAGCTTTCTTT,CAAIGQMNTEAFF
-,TRBJ2-6,-,TRBV5-8,TGTGCCAGCAGCCCTGAACTCTCTGGGGCCAACGTCCTGACTTTC,CASSPELSGANVLTF
TRBD2,TRBJ2-3,few,TRBV29-1,TGCAGCGTTGAAGGGGGGGGGAGTGGGGATACGCAGTATTTT,CSVEGGGSGDTQYF
-,TRBJ1-1,many,TRBV18,TGTGCCAGCTCACCATACGAAAGCGTCATGAACACTGAAGCTTTCTTT,CASSPYESVMNTEAFF
TRBD1,TRBJ1-4,few,TRBV19,TGTGCCAGTAGTGATTCTCAACAGGGGGCTAGGAGAAAACTGTTTTTT,CASSDSQQGARRKLFF
TRBD2,TRBJ2-1,few,TRBV9,TGTGCCAGCAGCCTTACCCCGCTAGCGGGACTCAATGAGCAGTTCTTC,CASSLTPLAGLNEQFF
TRBD1,TRBJ1-6,few,TRBV6-5,TGTGCCAGCCGTTATACAGGGGGCAATTCACCCCTCCACTTT,CASRYTGGNSPLHF
TRBD2,TRBJ2-7,many,TRBV3-1,TGTGCCAGCAGCCAAGCTAGCGGGGGAATAAGCTCCTACGAGCAGTACTTC,CASSQASGGISSYEQYF
-,TRBJ1-2,-,TRBV19,TGTGCCAGTAGTCCCCGAGAGTATGGCTACACCTTC,CASSPREYGYTF
-,TRBJ2-7,many,TRBV4-1,TGCGCCAGCAGCCAAGCCGGGGCCACCTACGAGCAGTACTTC,CASSQAGATYEQYF
TRBD2,TRBJ2-4,once,TRBV20-1,TGCAGTGCTACTACCTTGGGACTAGCGGGAGTGGGAGTAAACATTCAGTACTTC,CSATTLGLAGVGVNIQYF
TRBD1,TRBJ1-2,many,TRBV11-2,TGTGCCAGCAGCTTAGTATGGACAGGGGCGGCTGGCTACACCTTC,CASSLVWTGAAGYTF
TRBD1,TRBJ1-4,many,TRBV5-1,TGCGCCAGCAGCTTGGGGACAGGGGGCGACGAAAAACTGTTTTTT,CASSLGTGGDEKLFF
TRBD1,TRBJ2-3,many,TRBV29-1,TGCAGCGACCCAGGGGGTAGGGGCCCATGGTCAGATACGCAGTATTTT,CSDPGGRGPWSDTQYF
TRBD2,TRBJ2-3,-,TRBV19,TGTGCCAGTAGCCCTCCCGAGGGGCGGGAGACGGATACGCAGTATTTT,CASSPPEGRETDTQYF
-,TRBJ2-7,many,TRBV6-1,TGTGCCAGCAGTGATACCGGGAGATACGAGCAGTACTTC,CASSDTGRYEQYF
-,TRBJ1-2,few,TRBV7-9,TGTGCCAGCAGCGCCTCGACAGATTATGGCTACACCTTC,CASSASTDYGYTF
-,TRBJ1-1,many,TRBV7-6,TGTGCCAGCAGCTTATTAGAGAGGGGACGGACTGAAGCTTTCTTT,CASSLLERGRTEAFF
TRBD1,TRBJ1-2,many,TRBV28,TGTGCCAGCAGTCCCCAGGGGGCGCTTCGAGTTAACTATGGCTACACCTTC,CASSPQGALRVNYGYTF
TRBD1,TRBJ1-6,few,TRBV3-1,TGTGCCAGCAGCCAAGTCCAGGGGGTCGGTTCACCCCTCCACTTT,CASSQVQGVGSPLHF